A single sample gave rise to the 21 T cell receptor beta chains below, sequenced in a study of cytomegalovirus exposure and HLA in healthy donors. In the PCR, 60 Vbeta and 13 Jbeta primers were used. Repertoires were generated with immunoSEQ multiplex PCR, while TCRdb's copy carries only in-frame clones and drops some. Among about 200,000 clones listed, about 78% were seen once. The specimen was PBMCs. The receptors originated from a woman aged 30 to 39 in good health and CMV-seronegative.

This clone occurred once. The gene calls are TRBV29-1 and TRBJ1-1; D unclear. The germline V gene encodes CDR1 SQVTM and CDR2 ANQGSEA. This CDR3 contains 11 residues. DNA of the CDR3: TGCAACGCTGGAGGACTCACTGAAGCTTTCTTT. Translated: CNAGGLTEAFF.

The V call is TRBV28, the J call TRBJ2-7, with 8 nucleotides matching TRBD1. Germline-derived CDR1 and CDR2 are MDHEN and SYDVKM. Unmatched junction bases numbered 7, after V lost 5 bases and J lost 4 bases. The CDR3 length is 14 residues. CDR3 nucleotides: TGTGCCAGCAGTGGACGACAGGGGACATACGAGCAGTACTTC. Amino acid sequence: CASSGRQGTYEQYF.

The chain links TRBV5-4 to TRBJ2-3, with D unclear. V was shortened by 4 bases and J by 2 bases, with 17 bases between the two germline ends. This CDR3 has 16 amino acids. Germline CDR1 and CDR2: SGHNT and YYREEE (reference sequence). CDR3 amino acids: CASSPRIGEFTDTQYF. In DNA, the CDR3 is TGTGCCAGCAGCCCACGAATCGGTGAATTCACAGATACGCAGTATTTT.

V usage is TRBV5-1 and J usage is TRBJ2-1; 9 bases match TRBD1. With V trimmed by 4 bases and J by 6 bases, 5 bases remained unmatched. Germline CDR1 reads SGHRS; CDR2 reads YFSETQ. The CDR3 covers 14 residues. CDR3 bases: TGCGCCAGCAGCGCGGGACAGGGCTCCAATGAGCAGTTCTTC. Translated, it gives CASSAGQGSNEQFF.

The chain is built from TRBV13 and TRBJ1-1; a weak D match, TRBD1 (6 bases). This CDR3 is 16 amino acids long. Germline V gene sequence: CDR1 PRHDT, CDR2 FYEKMQ (reference sequence). Trimming shortened V by 4 bases and J by 7 bases, and 22 bases separated the two germline ends. This CDR3 reads CASSSPSVQGRVEAFF. The CDR3 DNA reads as TGTGCCAGCAGCTCGCCGAGTGTGCAGGGGAGAGTTGAAGCTTTCTTT.

The chain carries TRBV27 and TRBJ2-7; D ambiguous. The CDR3 is 13 residues long. CDR1 is MNHEY, CDR2 SMNVEV, per germline (reference sequence). Trimming took 3 bases from V and 7 from J, leaving 13 bases between them. This CDR3 reads CASSLLAEREQYF. The CDR3 nucleotides read TGTGCCAGCAGTTTGTTAGCAGAGAGGGAGCAGTACTTC.

This clone was counted a single time. This CDR3 is CASGTQGAGELFF. The CDR3 nucleotides read TGTGCCAGCGGCACCCAGGGGGCCGGGGAGCTGTTTTTT. The chain couples TRBV2 to TRBJ2-2; 7 bases are a match to TRBD1. J lost 6 bases, V lost 8 bases, and 6 bases had no gene match. CDR1 is SNHLY and CDR2 is FYNNEI in the germline V gene. The CDR3 is 13 amino acids.

In its sample, this clone was seen once. This sequence joins TRBV18 and TRBJ1-2, with TRBD1 identical over 10 bases. Germline CDR1 is KGHSH and CDR2 is LQKENI. V lost 4 bases, J lost 7 bases, and 6 bases stayed unmatched. CDR3 length: 14 amino acids. CDR3 loop: CASSHTTGGGGYTF. The CDR3 DNA follows: TGTGCCAGCTCACACACGACAGGGGGCGGTGGCTACACCTTC.

The chain combines TRBV18 with TRBJ1-3, with a tentative D call TRBD1 (5 bases). V was pared by 4 bases and J by 0 bases, with 13 bases between. Germline V lookup: CDR1 KGHSH, CDR2 LQKENI. CDR3 length equals 16 residues. The chain's CDR3 is CASSRSGDPSGNTIYF. DNA for the CDR3: TGTGCCAGCTCACGTTCGGGGGACCCCTCTGGAAACACCATATATTTT.

This chain links TRBV10-3 with TRBJ2-7; 9 bases agree with TRBD2. After removal of 6 bases from V and 4 bases from J, the junction contained 16 bases not matched to a gene. CDR3 length: 17 amino acids. CDR1 and CDR2 (germline): ENHRY, SYGVKD. The CDR3 DNA follows: TGTGCCATCAGGCGGGGAGCGGGAGGCTCGGGGGGATACGAGCAGTACTTC. Its protein is CAIRRGAGGSGGYEQYF.

The chain is built from TRBV12-2 and TRBJ2-2; the table assigns TRBD1, which was not confirmed against the DNA. TRBV12-2 has pseudogene status. The CDR3 extends over 17 amino acids. CDR3 sequence: CASRLAKTGDTTGELFF. The CDR3 DNA sequence: TGTGCAAGTCGCTTAGCAAAAACAGGTGATACAACCGGGGAGCTGTTTTTT.

The chain has TRBV28 and TRBJ2-1, with D unclear. There are 18 residues in the CDR3. Trimming removed 6 bases at V and 0 bases at J, with 21 bases between. CDR1 MDHEN and CDR2 SYDVKM come from the germline V gene. Here the CDR3 reads CASRRTENWAISYNEQFF. CDR3 sequence (DNA): TGTGCCAGCAGGAGAACAGAGAATTGGGCTATCTCCTACAATGAGCAGTTCTTC.

Only one count was recorded for this clone. At one end, the junction sequence differs from germline, possibly due to a read error. The V call is TRBV5-6, the J call TRBJ1-2, with D hard to call. Germline V gene lookup returns CDR1 SGHDT and CDR2 YYEEEE. The CDR3 is made up of 16 amino acids. The CDR3 DNA reads TGTGCCAGCAGCTTGTATGGGAGGGAAGTAAACTATGGCTACCCCTTC. As protein: CASSLYGREVNYGYPF.

As concerns this clone: Mismatch with germline at one junction end may stem from a read error. The chain has TRBV7-7 and TRBJ2-2; maybe TRBD1 (7 bases). CDR1 and CDR2 (germline): SSHAT, FNYEAQ (reference sequence). The CDR3 contains 17 residues. Here the CDR3 reads CASTPDAQGGNTGELFF. Written as DNA, the CDR3 is TGTGCTAGCACTCCGGACGCGCAGGGGGGCAACACCGGGGAGCTGTTTTTT.

The CDR3 bases are TGCAGCGTTGTCCAGGGCTACGAGCAGTACTTC. Its translation is CSVVQGYEQYF. The chain joins TRBV29-1 to TRBJ2-5; tentatively, D is TRBD1 (5 bases). The DNA matches TRBJ2-7 better at its end, which makes the J call doubtful. CDR3 length: 11 residues. From germline, CDR1 is SQVTM and CDR2 ANQGSEA.

The chain links TRBV29-1 to TRBJ1-1, with 10 bases that match TRBD1. Losses at the gene ends were 6 bases for V and 4 bases for J; bases not matched to a gene: 5. The CDR3 covers 13 residues. Looked up from germline, CDR1 is SQVTM and CDR2 is ANQGSEA. CDR3 DNA sequence: TGCAGCGTGGGGGGACAGGGGACCACTGAAGCTTTCTTT. Translated, it gives CSVGGQGTTEAFF.

This clone has a handful of counts. This chain joins TRBV11-2 and TRBJ2-7; possible D gene TRBD1, 5 bases. With 1 base removed from V and 4 bases from J, the gap between germline ends came to 11 bases. The CDR3 consists of 14 residues. Germline V CDR1 and CDR2: SGHAT, FQNNGV. CDR3 protein: CASSLAATEYEQYF. CDR3 sequence (DNA): TGTGCCAGCAGCTTAGCTGCGACAGAATACGAGCAGTACTTC.

This chain uses TRBV19 with TRBJ2-3, with 8 bases matching TRBD1. Trimming removed 3 bases from V and 6 bases from J; junction bases left unmatched: 11. Per the germline V gene, CDR1 is LNHDA and CDR2 is SQIVND (reference sequence). The CDR3 is made up of 16 amino acids. Here the CDR3 DNA reads TGTGCCAGTAGTATTTGGGTGGACAGGGATGACGATACGCAGTATTTT. It codes for CASSIWVDRDDDTQYF.

This chain joins TRBV27 and TRBJ2-1, with 13 bases matching TRBD2. The V gene's germline CDR1 is MNHEY and CDR2 SMNVEV (reference sequence). This CDR3 contains 15 residues. The ends lost 5 bases at V and 8 bases at J; junction bases unmatched: 6. The CDR3, as DNA: TGTGCCAGCAGTCCGGGACTAGCGGGAACGCATGAGCAGTTCTTC. It yields the protein CASSPGLAGTHEQFF.

The chain recombines TRBV28 with TRBJ1-5, with TRBD1 matching 9 bases. The CDR3 loop spans 16 amino acids. Germline CDR1 and CDR2: MDHEN and SYDVKM. V lost 7 bases, J lost 8 bases, and 15 bases stayed unmatched. CDR3 DNA sequence: TGTGCCAGCACCCTCGACGGGACAGGGACTCTGAAGCCCCAGCATTTT. This gives the protein CASTLDGTGTLKPQHF.

This chain links TRBV27 with TRBJ1-2, with a tentative D call TRBD1 (6 bases). Germline values: CDR1 MNHEY, CDR2 SMNVEV (reference sequence). The CDR3 loop spans 15 amino acids. Trimming removed 2 bases at V and 5 bases at J, with 15 bases between. This chain's CDR3 is CASSLRWPQGYGYTF. The CDR3 DNA is TGTGCCAGCAGTTTAAGGTGGCCACAGGGTTATGGCTACACCTTC.